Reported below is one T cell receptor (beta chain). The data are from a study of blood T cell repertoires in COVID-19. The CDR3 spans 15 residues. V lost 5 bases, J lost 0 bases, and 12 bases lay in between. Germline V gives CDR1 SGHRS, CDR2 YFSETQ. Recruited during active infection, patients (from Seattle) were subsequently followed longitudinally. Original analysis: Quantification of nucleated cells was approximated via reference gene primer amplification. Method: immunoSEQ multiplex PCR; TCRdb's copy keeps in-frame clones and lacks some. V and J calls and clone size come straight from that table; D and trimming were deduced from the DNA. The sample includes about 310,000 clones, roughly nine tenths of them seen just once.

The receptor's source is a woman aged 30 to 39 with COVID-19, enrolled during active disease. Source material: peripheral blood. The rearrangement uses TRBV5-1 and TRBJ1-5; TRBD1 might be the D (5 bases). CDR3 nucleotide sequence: TGCGCCAGCAGGGAGGGGTCAAATAGCAATCAGCCCCAGCATTTT. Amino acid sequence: CASREGSNSNQPQHF. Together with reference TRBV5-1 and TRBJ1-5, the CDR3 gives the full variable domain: KAGVTQTPRYLIKTRGQQVTLSCSPISGHRSVSWYQQTPGQGLQFLFEYFSETQRNKGNFPGRFSGRQFSNSRSEMNVSTLELGDSALYLCASREGSNSNQPQHFGDGTRLSIL.